The rows below give T cell receptor beta chains drawn from one sample of a study of cytomegalovirus exposure and HLA in healthy donors. Clones were read by immunoSEQ multiplex PCR, and TCRdb kept only the in-frame ones, dropping some. Among around 160,000 clones listed, about three quarters were seen once. Sequenced material: PBMCs. The source of these receptors is a man in his forties or fifties in good health and CMV-seropositive. Each CDR3 is given with its conserved first and last residue. D genes are given only for firm matches. Where a row states a size, it is once, few, many or the class of an expanded clone; other rows omit it.

CDR3 protein: CASSLGQGLRHEQFF; CDR3 DNA: TGTGCCAGCAGCTTAGGACAGGGCCTTAGACATGAGCAGTTCTTC; D gene: TRBD1; clone size: NA; V gene: TRBV7-9; J gene: TRBJ2-1
CDR3 protein: CASSRTGERGNTIYF; CDR3 DNA: TGCGCCAGCAGCCGGACAGGGGAGAGGGGAAACACCATATATTTT; D gene: TRBD1; clone size: NA; V gene: TRBV5-1; J gene: TRBJ1-3
CDR3 protein: CASSYSSGRVPYEQYF; CDR3 DNA: TGTGCCAGCAGTTACAGTAGCGGGAGGGTCCCCTACGAGCAGTACTTC; D gene: TRBD2; clone size: few; V gene: TRBV6-5; J gene: TRBJ2-7
CDR3 protein: CASRPDRLNTEAFF; CDR3 DNA: TGTGCCAGCAGGCCAGACAGGCTCAACACTGAAGCTTTCTTT; D gene: NA; clone size: NA; V gene: TRBV27; J gene: TRBJ1-1
CDR3 protein: CASSLSQGLYGYTF; CDR3 DNA: TGTGCCAGCAGCTTAAGTCAGGGCCTCTATGGCTACACCTTC; D gene: NA; clone size: NA; V gene: TRBV7-9; J gene: TRBJ1-2
CDR3 protein: CSSSLGAGQETQYF; CDR3 DNA: TGTTCCAGCAGCTTAGGGGCAGGACAAGAGACCCAGTACTTC; D gene: NA; clone size: NA; V gene: TRBV7-9; J gene: TRBJ2-5
CDR3 protein: CASSLKQGTLSFYGYTF; CDR3 DNA: TGTGCCAGCAGCTTAAAGCAGGGGACCCTTAGTTTCTATGGCTACACCTTC; D gene: NA; clone size: NA; V gene: TRBV7-8; J gene: TRBJ1-2
CDR3 protein: CASRAAWTSGSNEQFF; CDR3 DNA: TGTGCCAGCAGGGCTGCCTGGACTAGCGGCTCCAATGAGCAGTTCTTC; D gene: TRBD2; clone size: NA; V gene: TRBV25-1; J gene: TRBJ2-1
CDR3 protein: CASSYQVGYGYTF; CDR3 DNA: TGTGCCAGCAGTTACCAGGTCGGCTATGGCTACACCTTC; D gene: NA; clone size: NA; V gene: TRBV6-5; J gene: TRBJ1-2
CDR3 protein: CASSSTGGWQPQHF; CDR3 DNA: TGTGCCAGCAGTTCGACAGGGGGCTGGCAGCCCCAGCATTTT; D gene: TRBD1; clone size: once; V gene: TRBV27; J gene: TRBJ1-5
CDR3 protein: CASSPSAGGVDTQYF; CDR3 DNA: TGCGCCAGCAGCCCTTCGGCGGGAGGGGTAGATACGCAGTATTTT; D gene: TRBD2; clone size: NA; V gene: TRBV10-1; J gene: TRBJ2-3
CDR3 protein: CAWSIGQGDGYTF; CDR3 DNA: TGTGCCTGGAGTATCGGACAGGGGGATGGCTACACCTTC; D gene: TRBD1; clone size: few; V gene: TRBV30; J gene: TRBJ1-2
CDR3 protein: CASSHVSGKQFF; CDR3 DNA: TGCGCCAGCAGCCATGTTTCGGGAAAACAGTTCTTC; D gene: NA; clone size: few; V gene: TRBV4-3; J gene: TRBJ2-1
CDR3 protein: CASGQQGFGEAFF; CDR3 DNA: TGTGCCAGCGGCCAACAGGGGTTTGGTGAAGCTTTCTTT; D gene: TRBD1; clone size: NA; V gene: TRBV5-4; J gene: TRBJ1-1
CDR3 protein: CASSPAGSNQPQHF; CDR3 DNA: TGTGCCAGCAGCCCCGCCGGTAGCAATCAGCCCCAGCATTTT; D gene: NA; clone size: NA; V gene: TRBV2; J gene: TRBJ1-5
CDR3 protein: CASSLGQFNYGYTF; CDR3 DNA: TGTGCCAGCAGTTTAGGGCAGTTCAACTATGGCTACACCTTC; D gene: NA; clone size: NA; V gene: TRBV27; J gene: TRBJ1-2
CDR3 protein: CSVVGTGYNEQFF; CDR3 DNA: TGCAGCGTTGTTGGGACAGGGTACAATGAGCAGTTCTTC; D gene: TRBD1; clone size: NA; V gene: TRBV29-1; J gene: TRBJ2-1
CDR3 protein: CASSREAGVRDTQYF; CDR3 DNA: TGTGCCAGTAGTCGGGAAGCGGGAGTTCGGGATACGCAGTATTTT; D gene: TRBD2; clone size: NA; V gene: TRBV19; J gene: TRBJ2-3
CDR3 protein: CASSLPPGQGPGTEAFF; CDR3 DNA: TGTGCCAGCAGCTTACCCCCGGGACAGGGGCCGGGCACTGAAGCTTTCTTT; D gene: TRBD1; clone size: NA; V gene: TRBV7-9; J gene: TRBJ1-1
CDR3 protein: CASSVDSYEQFF; CDR3 DNA: TGTGCCAGCAGTGTGGACAGCTATGAGCAGTTCTTC; D gene: NA; clone size: NA; V gene: TRBV28; J gene: TRBJ2-1
CDR3 protein: CATSSRAAVGGYTF; CDR3 DNA: TGTGCCACCAGCTCGAGAGCGGCAGTTGGTGGCTACACCTTC; D gene: NA; clone size: NA; V gene: TRBV15; J gene: TRBJ1-2
CDR3 protein: CASSQDDGETQYF; CDR3 DNA: TGTGCCAGCTCACAAGACGACGGGGAGACCCAGTACTTC; D gene: NA; clone size: NA; V gene: TRBV18; J gene: TRBJ2-5
CDR3 protein: CASSLTNLDSLNEQFF; CDR3 DNA: TGTGCCAGCAGCTTAACTAACCTAGACAGCCTCAATGAGCAGTTCTTC; D gene: NA; clone size: NA; V gene: TRBV7-6; J gene: TRBJ2-1
CDR3 protein: CASSDGQGARTEAFF; CDR3 DNA: TGTGCCAGTAGTGACGGACAGGGGGCGCGTACTGAAGCTTTCTTT; D gene: TRBD1; clone size: NA; V gene: TRBV19; J gene: TRBJ1-1
CDR3 protein: CASSLGPSGSNYGYTF; CDR3 DNA: TGTGCCAGCAGCCTCGGACCGAGCGGGTCCAACTATGGCTACACCTTC; D gene: NA; clone size: NA; V gene: TRBV4-2; J gene: TRBJ1-2
CDR3 protein: CASRGGTTNTGELFF; CDR3 DNA: TGTGCCAGCAGGGGGGGGACCACGAACACCGGGGAGCTGTTTTTT; D gene: TRBD2; clone size: NA; V gene: TRBV2; J gene: TRBJ2-2
CDR3 protein: CASSKRSRTGELFF; CDR3 DNA: TGTGCCAGCAGCAAACGGTCCCGCACCGGGGAGCTGTTTTTT; D gene: NA; clone size: NA; V gene: TRBV21-1; J gene: TRBJ2-2
CDR3 protein: CASSSNRGLYEQYF; CDR3 DNA: TGTGCCAGCAGTTCCAACAGGGGGCTCTACGAGCAGTACTTC; D gene: TRBD1; clone size: NA; V gene: TRBV27; J gene: TRBJ2-7
CDR3 protein: CASSLDRGVAEAFF; CDR3 DNA: TGTGCCAGCAGCCTCGACAGGGGGGTAGCTGAAGCTTTCTTT; D gene: TRBD1; clone size: NA; V gene: TRBV7-9; J gene: TRBJ1-1
CDR3 protein: CASSFSLAGNNEQFF; CDR3 DNA: TGTGCCAGCAGTTTTTCTCTAGCGGGAAACAATGAGCAGTTCTTC; D gene: TRBD2; clone size: NA; V gene: TRBV27; J gene: TRBJ2-1
CDR3 protein: CASSEWKAVISYEQYF; CDR3 DNA: TGTGCCAGCAGTGAATGGAAGGCGGTAATCTCCTACGAGCAGTACTTC; D gene: NA; clone size: NA; V gene: TRBV25-1; J gene: TRBJ2-7
CDR3 protein: CASSYSAAQGYYEQYF; CDR3 DNA: TGTGCCAGCAGTTACTCGGCGGCACAGGGGTACTACGAGCAGTACTTC; D gene: TRBD1; clone size: NA; V gene: TRBV6-5; J gene: TRBJ2-7
CDR3 protein: CASSPKGDRALGNEQFF; CDR3 DNA: TGTGCCAGCTCACCGAAAGGGGACAGGGCATTGGGCAATGAGCAGTTCTTC; D gene: TRBD1; clone size: NA; V gene: TRBV18; J gene: TRBJ2-1
CDR3 protein: CASGGTLNYEQYF; CDR3 DNA: TGTGCCAGCGGAGGGACGCTAAACTACGAGCAGTACTTC; D gene: NA; clone size: NA; V gene: TRBV27; J gene: TRBJ2-7
CDR3 protein: CASSPGQTNEKLFF; CDR3 DNA: TGTGCCAGCAGCCCGGGACAGACTAATGAAAAACTGTTTTTT; D gene: TRBD1; clone size: few; V gene: TRBV28; J gene: TRBJ1-4
CDR3 protein: CASSRTATNEKLFF; CDR3 DNA: TGTGCCAGCAGCCGGACAGCAACTAATGAAAAACTGTTTTTT; D gene: NA; clone size: NA; V gene: TRBV7-9; J gene: TRBJ1-4
CDR3 protein: CASTDQGQMNTEAFF; CDR3 DNA: TGTGCCAGTACCGACCAGGGACAAATGAACACTGAAGCTTTCTTT; D gene: NA; clone size: NA; V gene: TRBV18; J gene: TRBJ1-1
CDR3 protein: CASSPEAGTGRNQPQHF; CDR3 DNA: TGCGCCAGCAGCCCAGAAGCCGGGACAGGGCGCAATCAGCCCCAGCATTTT; D gene: TRBD1; clone size: NA; V gene: TRBV5-1; J gene: TRBJ1-5
CDR3 protein: CASSRDISYEQYF; CDR3 DNA: TGTGCCAGCAGTAGGGACATCTCCTACGAGCAGTACTTC; D gene: NA; clone size: few; V gene: TRBV7-3; J gene: TRBJ2-7
CDR3 protein: CASSLGQLGPEAFF; CDR3 DNA: TGTGCCAGCAGCTTGGGGCAGTTGGGGCCTGAAGCTTTCTTT; D gene: NA; clone size: NA; V gene: TRBV5-4; J gene: TRBJ1-1
CDR3 protein: CASRIRTGDQPQHF; CDR3 DNA: TGTGCCAGCAGAATAAGGACAGGAGATCAGCCCCAGCATTTT; D gene: TRBD1; clone size: few; V gene: TRBV6-1; J gene: TRBJ1-5
CDR3 protein: CASSLGRRGRSRNQPQHF; CDR3 DNA: TGTGCCAGCAGTTTAGGGCGTAGGGGGCGCTCGCGCAATCAGCCCCAGCATTTT; D gene: TRBD1; clone size: NA; V gene: TRBV28; J gene: TRBJ1-5
CDR3 protein: CASSPGGVLRDSTDTQYF; CDR3 DNA: TGTGCCAGCAGTCCTGGGGGGGTTCTGCGGGATAGCACAGATACGCAGTATTTT; D gene: TRBD2; clone size: NA; V gene: TRBV5-4; J gene: TRBJ2-3
CDR3 protein: CASSVTPEPTEAFF; CDR3 DNA: TGTGCCAGCAGCGTGACACCTGAGCCGACTGAAGCTTTCTTT; D gene: NA; clone size: NA; V gene: TRBV9; J gene: TRBJ1-1
CDR3 protein: CASGQLAGITDTQYF; CDR3 DNA: TGTGCCAGCGGCCAACTAGCGGGAATCACAGATACGCAGTATTTT; D gene: TRBD2; clone size: NA; V gene: TRBV7-9; J gene: TRBJ2-3
CDR3 protein: CSPKRANEQFF; CDR3 DNA: TGCAGCCCCAAGCGAGCGAATGAGCAGTTCTTC; D gene: NA; clone size: NA; V gene: TRBV29-1; J gene: TRBJ2-1